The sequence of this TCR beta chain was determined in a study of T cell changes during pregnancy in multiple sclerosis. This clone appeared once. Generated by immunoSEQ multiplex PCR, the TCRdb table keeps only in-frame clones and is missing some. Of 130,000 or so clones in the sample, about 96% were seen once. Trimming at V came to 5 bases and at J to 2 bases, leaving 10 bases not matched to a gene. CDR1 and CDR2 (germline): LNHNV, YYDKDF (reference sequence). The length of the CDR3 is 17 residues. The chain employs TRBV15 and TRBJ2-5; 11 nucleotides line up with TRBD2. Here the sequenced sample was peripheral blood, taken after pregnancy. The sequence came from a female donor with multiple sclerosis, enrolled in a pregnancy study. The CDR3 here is CATSPPSGTSGQETQYF. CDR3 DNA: TGTGCCACCAGCCCACCATCTGGGACTAGCGGACAAGAGACCCAGTACTTC. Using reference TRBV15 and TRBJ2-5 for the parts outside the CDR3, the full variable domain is DAMVIQNPRYQVTQFGKPVTLSCSQTLNHNVMYWYQQKSSQAPKLLFHYYDKDFNNEADTPDNFQSRRPNTSFCFLDIRSPGLGDTAMYLCATSPPSGTSGQETQYFGPGTRLLVL.